The present T cell receptor (beta chain) was sequenced within a study of glioma-infiltrating T cells after dendritic cell vaccination. Study at large: Autologous tumor lysate was loaded overnight onto monocyte-derived dendritic cells grown seven days with IL-4 and GM-CSF. At biweekly intervals, patients got three intradermal dendritic cell vaccine injections. Overall study results and limits: TCR clonality showed no direct relationship with survival.

As to time point: after dendritic cell vaccination, including at tumor progression/relapse. Trimming removed 2 bases from V and 3 bases from J; junction bases left unmatched: 11. There are 17 residues in the CDR3. The V gene's germline CDR1 is SNHLY and CDR2 FYNNEI. This clone was observed a single time. The antigen is undetermined. Libraries were prepared by immunoSEQ multiplex PCR; TCRdb keeps only in-frame clonotypes and omits some of them. The table includes about 58,000 clones, 85% detected once. This clonotype originated in a human donor with glioblastoma. The source material was blood, sampled after dendritic cell vaccination. V and J are TRBV2 and TRBJ2-7; 9 bases line up with TRBD1. The CDR3 nucleotides read TGTGCCAGCAGTGAACGCCCGACAGGGGGATATGACTACGAGCAGTACTTC. Residues: CASSERPTGGYDYEQYF.